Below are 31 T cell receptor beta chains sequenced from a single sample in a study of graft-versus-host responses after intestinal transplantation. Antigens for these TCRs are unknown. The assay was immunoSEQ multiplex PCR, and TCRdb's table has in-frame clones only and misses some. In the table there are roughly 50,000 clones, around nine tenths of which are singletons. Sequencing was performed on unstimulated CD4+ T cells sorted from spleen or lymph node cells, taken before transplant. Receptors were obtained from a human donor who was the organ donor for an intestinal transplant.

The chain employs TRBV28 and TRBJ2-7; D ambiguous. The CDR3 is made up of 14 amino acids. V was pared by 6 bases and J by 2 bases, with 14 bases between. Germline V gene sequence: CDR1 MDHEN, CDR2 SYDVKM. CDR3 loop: CASRYPLPPYEQYF. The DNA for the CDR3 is TGTGCCAGCAGGTACCCTCTACCGCCCTACGAGCAGTACTTC.

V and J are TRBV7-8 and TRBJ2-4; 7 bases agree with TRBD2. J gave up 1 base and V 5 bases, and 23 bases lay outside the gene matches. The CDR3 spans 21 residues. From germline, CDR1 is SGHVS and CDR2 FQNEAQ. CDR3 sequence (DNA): TGTGCCAGCAGCCAATACTCCCCGGGACTAACGGGACGTAGGGCCAAAAACATTCAGTACTTC. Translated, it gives CASSQYSPGLTGRRAKNIQYF.

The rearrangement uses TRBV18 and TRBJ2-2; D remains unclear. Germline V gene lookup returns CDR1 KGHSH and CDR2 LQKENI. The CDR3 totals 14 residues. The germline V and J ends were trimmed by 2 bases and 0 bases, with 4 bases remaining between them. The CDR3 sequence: CASSPYANTGELFF. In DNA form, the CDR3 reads TGTGCCAGCTCACCATACGCGAACACCGGGGAGCTGTTTTTT. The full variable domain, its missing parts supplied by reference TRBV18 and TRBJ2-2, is NAGVMQNPRHLVRRRGQEARLRCSPMKGHSHVYWYRQLPEEGLKFMVYLQKENIIDESGMPKERFSAEFPKEGPSILRIQQVVRGDSAAYFCASSPYANTGELFFGEGSRLTVL.

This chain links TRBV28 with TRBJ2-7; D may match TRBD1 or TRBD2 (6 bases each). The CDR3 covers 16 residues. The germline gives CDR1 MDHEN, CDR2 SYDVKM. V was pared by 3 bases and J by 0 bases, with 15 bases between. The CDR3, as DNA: TGTGCCAGCAGTTTTATAGGAGGGGGATTCTCCTACGAGCAGTACTTC. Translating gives CASSFIGGGFSYEQYF. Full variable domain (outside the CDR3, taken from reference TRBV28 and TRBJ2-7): DVKVTQSSRYLVKRTGEKVFLECVQDMDHENMFWYRQDPGLGLRLIYFSYDVKMKEKGDIPEGYSVSREKKERFSLILESASTNQTSMYLCASSFIGGGFSYEQYFGPGTRLTVT.

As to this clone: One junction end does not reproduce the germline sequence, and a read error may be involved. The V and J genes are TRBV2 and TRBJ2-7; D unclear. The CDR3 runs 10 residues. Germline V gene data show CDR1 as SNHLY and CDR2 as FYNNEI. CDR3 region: CASSETRSYF. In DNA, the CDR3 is TGTGCCAGCAGTGAAACCCGGTCATATTTC.

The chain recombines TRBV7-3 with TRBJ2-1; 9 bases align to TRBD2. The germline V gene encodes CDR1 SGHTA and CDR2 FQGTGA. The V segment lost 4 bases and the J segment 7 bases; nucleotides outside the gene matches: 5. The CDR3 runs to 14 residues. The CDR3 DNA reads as TGTGCCAGCAGCTCCTGGACTAGCGAGAATGAGCAGTTCTTC. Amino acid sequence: CASSSWTSENEQFF.

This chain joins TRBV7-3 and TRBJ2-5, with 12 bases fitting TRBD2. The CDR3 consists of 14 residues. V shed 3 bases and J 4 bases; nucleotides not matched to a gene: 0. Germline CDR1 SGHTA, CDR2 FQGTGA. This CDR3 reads CASSLGLAGETQYF. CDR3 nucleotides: TGTGCCAGCAGCTTGGGACTAGCGGGAGAGACCCAGTACTTC.

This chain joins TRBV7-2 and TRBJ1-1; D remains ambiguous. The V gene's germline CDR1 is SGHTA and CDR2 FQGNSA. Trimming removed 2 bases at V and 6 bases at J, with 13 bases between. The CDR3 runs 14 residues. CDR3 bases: TGTGCCAGCAGCTTATCTCTTGTGGGTGCTGAAGCTTTCTTT. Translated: CASSLSLVGAEAFF. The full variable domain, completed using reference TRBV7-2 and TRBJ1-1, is GAGVSQSPSNKVTEKGKDVELRCDPISGHTALYWYRQSLGQGLEFLIYFQGNSAPDKSGLPSDRFSAERTGGSVSTLTIQRTQQEDSAVYLCASSLSLVGAEAFFGQGTRLTVV.

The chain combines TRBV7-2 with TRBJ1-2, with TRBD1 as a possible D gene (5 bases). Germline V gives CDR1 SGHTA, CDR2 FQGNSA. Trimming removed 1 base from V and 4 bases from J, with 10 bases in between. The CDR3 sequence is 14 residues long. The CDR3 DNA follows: TGTGCCAGCAGCTTAGACTATACAGGCTATGGCTACACCTTC. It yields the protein CASSLDYTGYGYTF.

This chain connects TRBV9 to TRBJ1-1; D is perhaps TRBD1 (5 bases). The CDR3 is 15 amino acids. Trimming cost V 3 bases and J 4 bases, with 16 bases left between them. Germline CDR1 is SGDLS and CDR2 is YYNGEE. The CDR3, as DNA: TGTGCCAGCAGCGATACAGCGGGACCCTTCACTGAAGCTTTCTTT. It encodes CASSDTAGPFTEAFF.

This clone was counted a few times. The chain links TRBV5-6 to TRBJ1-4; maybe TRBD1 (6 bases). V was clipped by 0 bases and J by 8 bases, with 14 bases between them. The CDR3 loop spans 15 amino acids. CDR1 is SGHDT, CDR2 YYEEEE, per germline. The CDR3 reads CASSLGGQSYEKLFF. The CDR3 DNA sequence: TGTGCCAGCAGCTTGGGAGGACAGTCCTACGAAAAACTGTTTTTT.

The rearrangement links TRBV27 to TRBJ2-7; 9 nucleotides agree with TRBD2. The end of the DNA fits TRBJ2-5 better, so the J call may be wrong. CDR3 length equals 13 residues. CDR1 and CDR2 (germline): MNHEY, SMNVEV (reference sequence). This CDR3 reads CASTSETSGTQYF. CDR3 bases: TGTGCCAGCACCTCGGAGACTAGCGGGACCCAGTACTTC.

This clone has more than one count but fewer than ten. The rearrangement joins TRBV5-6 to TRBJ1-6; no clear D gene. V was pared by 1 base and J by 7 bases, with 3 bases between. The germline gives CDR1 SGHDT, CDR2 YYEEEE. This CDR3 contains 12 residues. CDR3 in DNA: TGTGCCAGCAGCTTGACAAATTCACCCCTCCACTTT. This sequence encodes CASSLTNSPLHF.

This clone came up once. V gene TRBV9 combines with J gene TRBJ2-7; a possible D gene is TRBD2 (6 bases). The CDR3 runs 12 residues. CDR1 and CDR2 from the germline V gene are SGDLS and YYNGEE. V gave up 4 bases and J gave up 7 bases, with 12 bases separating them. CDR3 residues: CASSLVGREQYF. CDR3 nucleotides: TGTGCCAGCAGCTTGGTGGGGAGGGAGCAGTACTTC. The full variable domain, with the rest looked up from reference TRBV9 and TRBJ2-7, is DSGVTQTPKHLITATGQRVTLRCSPRSGDLSVYWYQQSLDQGLQFLIQYYNGEERAKGNILERFSAQQFPDLHSELNLSSLELGDSALYFCASSLVGREQYFGPGTRLTVT.

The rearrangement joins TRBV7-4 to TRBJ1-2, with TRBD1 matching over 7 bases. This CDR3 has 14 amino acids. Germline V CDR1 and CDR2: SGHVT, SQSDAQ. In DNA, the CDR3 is TGTGCACAGCAGCGGACAGGCCCCCACTATGGCTACACCTTC. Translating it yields CAQQRTGPHYGYTF.

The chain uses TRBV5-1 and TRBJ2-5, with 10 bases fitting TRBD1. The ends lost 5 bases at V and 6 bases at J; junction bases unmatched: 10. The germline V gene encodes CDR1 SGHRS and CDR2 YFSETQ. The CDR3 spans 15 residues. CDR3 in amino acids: CASRTGTGAVKTQYF. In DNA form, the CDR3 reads TGCGCCAGCAGGACCGGGACAGGGGCGGTAAAGACCCAGTACTTC.

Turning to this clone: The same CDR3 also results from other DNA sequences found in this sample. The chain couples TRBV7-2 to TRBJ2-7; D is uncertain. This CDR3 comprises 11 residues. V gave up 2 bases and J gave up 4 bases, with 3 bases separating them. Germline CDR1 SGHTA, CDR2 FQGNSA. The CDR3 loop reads CASSLSYEQYF. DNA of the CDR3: TGTGCCAGCAGCTTATCATACGAGCAGTACTTC.

This CDR3 is CASSLVGGTNEKLFF. DNA of the CDR3: TGCGCCAGCAGCTTGGTAGGGGGCACTAATGAAAAACTGTTTTTT. V usage is TRBV5-1 and J usage is TRBJ1-4, with TRBD1 matching over 7 bases. This CDR3 spans 15 amino acids. The germline V gene encodes CDR1 SGHRS and CDR2 YFSETQ. The V and J ends lost 0 bases and 2 bases, in that order; junction bases with no gene match: 1. Complete variable domain (other parts from reference TRBV5-1 and TRBJ1-4): KAGVTQTPRYLIKTRGQQVTLSCSPISGHRSVSWYQQTPGQGLQFLFEYFSETQRNKGNFPGRFSGRQFSNSRSEMNVSTLELGDSALYLCASSLVGGTNEKLFFGSGTQLSVL.

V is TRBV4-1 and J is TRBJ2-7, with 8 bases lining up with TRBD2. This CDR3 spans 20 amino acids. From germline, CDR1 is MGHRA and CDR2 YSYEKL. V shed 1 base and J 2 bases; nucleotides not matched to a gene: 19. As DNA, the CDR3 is TGCGCCAGCAGCCAAGGGGGGGAGCGGGAGCGATCCCGGGGCACCTACGAGCAGTACTTC. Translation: CASSQGGERERSRGTYEQYF.

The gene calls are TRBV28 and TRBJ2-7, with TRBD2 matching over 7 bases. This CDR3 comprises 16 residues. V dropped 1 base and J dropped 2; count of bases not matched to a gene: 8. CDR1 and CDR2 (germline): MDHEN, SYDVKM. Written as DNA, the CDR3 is TGTGCCAGCAGTTTATATTGGGGGGGACCTCCCTACGAGCAGTACTTC. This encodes CASSLYWGGPPYEQYF.

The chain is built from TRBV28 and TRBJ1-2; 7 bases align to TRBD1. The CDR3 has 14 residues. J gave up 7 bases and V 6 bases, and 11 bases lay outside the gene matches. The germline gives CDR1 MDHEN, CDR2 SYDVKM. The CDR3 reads CASSPGGARGGYTF. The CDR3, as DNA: TGTGCCAGCAGCCCAGGGGGGGCTAGGGGTGGCTACACCTTC.

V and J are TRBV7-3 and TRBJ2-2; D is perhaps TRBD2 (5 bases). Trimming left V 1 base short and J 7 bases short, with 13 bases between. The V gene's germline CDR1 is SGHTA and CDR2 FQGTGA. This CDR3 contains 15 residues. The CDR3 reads CASSLNSVRGGELFF. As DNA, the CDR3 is TGTGCCAGCAGCTTAAACTCGGTCCGGGGCGGGGAGCTGTTTTTT.

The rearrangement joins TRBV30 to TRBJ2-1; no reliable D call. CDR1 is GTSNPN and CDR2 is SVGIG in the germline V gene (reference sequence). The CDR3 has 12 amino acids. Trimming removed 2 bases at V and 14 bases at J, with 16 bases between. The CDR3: CAWSLDPAPEFF. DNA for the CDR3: TGTGCCTGGAGTCTGGACCCGGCTCCGGAGTTCTTC.

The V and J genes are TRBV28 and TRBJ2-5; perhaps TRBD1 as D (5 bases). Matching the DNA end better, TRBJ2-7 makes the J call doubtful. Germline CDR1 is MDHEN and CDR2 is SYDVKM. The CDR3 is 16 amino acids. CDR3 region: CASSFSSGWASYEQYF. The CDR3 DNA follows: TGTGCCAGCAGTTTTTCGTCAGGGTGGGCCTCCTACGAGCAGTACTTC.

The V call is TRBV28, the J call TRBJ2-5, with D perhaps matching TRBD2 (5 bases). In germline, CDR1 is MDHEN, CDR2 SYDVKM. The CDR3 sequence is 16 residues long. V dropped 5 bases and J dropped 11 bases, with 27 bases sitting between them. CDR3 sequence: CASSPGLRRSTREQYF. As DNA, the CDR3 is TGTGCCAGCAGTCCTGGCCTCCGGCGGTCCACTAGGGAGCAGTACTTC.

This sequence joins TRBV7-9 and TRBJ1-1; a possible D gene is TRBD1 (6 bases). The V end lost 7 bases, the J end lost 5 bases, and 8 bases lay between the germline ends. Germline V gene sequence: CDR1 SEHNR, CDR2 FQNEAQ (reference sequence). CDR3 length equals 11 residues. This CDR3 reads CASNQGTEAFF. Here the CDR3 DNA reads TGTGCCAGCAATCAGGGGACTGAAGCTTTCTTT.

The CDR3 here is CASETPGGETQYF. The CDR3 bases are TGTGCCAGCGAGACTCCAGGGGGAGAGACCCAGTACTTC. This chain uses TRBV25-1 with TRBJ2-5; 7 bases line up with TRBD1. Trimming at V came to 8 bases and at J to 4 bases, leaving 7 bases not matched to a gene. Looked up from germline, CDR1 is MGHDK and CDR2 is SYGVNS. The CDR3 covers 13 residues.

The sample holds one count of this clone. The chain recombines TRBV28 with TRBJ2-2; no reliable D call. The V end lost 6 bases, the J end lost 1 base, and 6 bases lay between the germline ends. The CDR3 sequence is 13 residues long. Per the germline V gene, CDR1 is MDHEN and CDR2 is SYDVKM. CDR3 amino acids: CASRVVNTGELFF. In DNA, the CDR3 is TGTGCCAGCAGGGTAGTGAACACCGGGGAGCTGTTTTTT.

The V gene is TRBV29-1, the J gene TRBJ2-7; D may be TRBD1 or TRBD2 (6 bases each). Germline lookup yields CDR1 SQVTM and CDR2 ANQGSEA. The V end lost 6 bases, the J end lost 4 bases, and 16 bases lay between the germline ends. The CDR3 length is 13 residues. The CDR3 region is CSVGLGGPYEQYF. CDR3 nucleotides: TGCAGCGTCGGACTCGGGGGCCCTTACGAGCAGTACTTC.

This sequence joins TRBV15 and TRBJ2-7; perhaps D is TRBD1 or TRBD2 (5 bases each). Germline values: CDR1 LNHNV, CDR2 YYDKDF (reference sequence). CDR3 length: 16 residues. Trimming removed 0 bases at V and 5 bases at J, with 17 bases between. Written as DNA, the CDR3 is TGTGCCACCAGCAGAGATCAGGCAGATCTGGGGGACGAGCAGTACTTC. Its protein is CATSRDQADLGDEQYF. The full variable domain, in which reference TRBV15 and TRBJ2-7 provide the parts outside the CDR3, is DAMVIQNPRYQVTQFGKPVTLSCSQTLNHNVMYWYQQKSSQAPKLLFHYYDKDFNNEADTPDNFQSRRPNTSFCFLDIRSPGLGDTAMYLCATSRDQADLGDEQYFGPGTRLTVT.

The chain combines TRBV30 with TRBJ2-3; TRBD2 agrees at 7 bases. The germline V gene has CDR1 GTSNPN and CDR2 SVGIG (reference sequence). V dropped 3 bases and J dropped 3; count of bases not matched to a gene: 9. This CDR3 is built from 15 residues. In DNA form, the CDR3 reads TGTGCCTGGAGACGGGGGGTTAGCTTTACAGATACGCAGTATTTT. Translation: CAWRRGVSFTDTQYF.